Each of the 32 T cell receptor beta chains below was sequenced from the same sample in a study of CD8+ T cells in alopecia areata. Sequencing relied on a cDNA template that was reverse transcribed from extracted RNA. Method: immunoSEQ multiplex PCR; TCRdb's copy keeps in-frame clones and lacks some. Here the sample spans about 210,000 clones, around two fifths being singletons. Treatment noted: oral pan-JAK inhibitor, 5-10 mg twice daily. This specimen was CD4+ T cells sorted from blood, taken between weeks 30 and 35, from a patient treated with tofacitinib. The receptors here all came from a human donor with alopecia areata.

This clone appeared many times. This chain uses TRBV5-6 with TRBJ2-6; D not resolved. Per germline, CDR1 SGHDT and CDR2 YYEEEE. V was shortened by 4 bases and J by 4 bases, with 12 bases between the two germline ends. This CDR3 comprises 15 residues. Here the CDR3 DNA reads TGTGCCAGCAGCGGGTGGGTAGGCGGGGCCAACGTCCTGACTTTC. It specifies CASSGWVGGANVLTF.

The chain carries TRBV5-1 and TRBJ2-7; TRBD2 aligns across 11 bases. Germline values: CDR1 SGHRS, CDR2 YFSETQ. The V gene end was trimmed by 4 bases and the J gene end by 7 bases; junction bases not matched to a gene: 13. The CDR3 has 16 amino acids. Here the CDR3 DNA reads TGCGCCAGCAGCCCAAGGGGGACTAGCGGATTAAGAGAGCAGTACTTC. As protein: CASSPRGTSGLREQYF.

The chain links TRBV30 to TRBJ1-1, with a tentative D call TRBD1 (6 bases). The CDR3 contains 12 residues. The germline gives CDR1 GTSNPN, CDR2 SVGIG (reference sequence). Trimming pared 4 bases from V and 6 bases from J, leaving 12 bases between. For the CDR3, the DNA is TGTGCCTGGACTGACACAGGGCCTGAAGCTTTCTTT. This gives the protein CAWTDTGPEAFF.

In the case of this clone: In the same sample, other DNA sequences code for this CDR3. V usage is TRBV7-2 and J usage is TRBJ1-2; 8 positions match TRBD1. V shed 4 bases and J 7 bases; nucleotides not matched to a gene: 2. Germline lookup yields CDR1 SGHTA and CDR2 FQGNSA. The CDR3 is made up of 12 amino acids. CDR3 bases: TGTGCCAGCAGCTCGGACAGGGTTGGCTACACCTTC. Its protein is CASSSDRVGYTF.

The chain combines TRBV30 with TRBJ1-6; tentatively, D is TRBD1 (6 bases). Germline V gene lookup returns CDR1 GTSNPN and CDR2 SVGIG (reference sequence). The CDR3 consists of 14 residues. Between the trimmed V and J ends, which lost 1 base and 5 bases, there was a span of 9 bases. CDR3 coding DNA: TGTGCCTGGAGTGAAGGACAGCATAATTCACCCCTCCACTTT. This translates into CAWSEGQHNSPLHF. Variable domain in full (rest from reference TRBV30 and TRBJ1-6): SQTIHQWPATLVQPVGSPLSLECTVEGTSNPNLYWYRQAAGRGLQLLFYSVGIGQISSEVPQNLSASRPQDRQFILSSKKLLLSDSGFYLCAWSEGQHNSPLHFGNGTRLTVT.

This chain joins TRBV15 and TRBJ1-5; 9 bases align to TRBD1. The CDR3 covers 16 residues. J gave up 7 bases and V 0 bases, and 7 bases lay outside the gene matches. CDR1 and CDR2 (germline): LNHNV, YYDKDF (reference sequence). CDR3 protein: CATSRDRQGGRQPQHF. CDR3 nucleotide sequence: TGTGCCACCAGCAGAGATCGACAGGGGGGACGGCAGCCCCAGCATTTT.

This clone was seen repeatedly, ten times or more. The identical CDR3 is also encoded by other nucleotide sequences in the sample. The chain employs TRBV19 and TRBJ1-2, with unresolved D. The germline CDR1 and CDR2 sequences are LNHDA and SQIVND (reference sequence). V was cut by 6 bases and J by 2 bases, with 7 bases left in between. The CDR3 extends over 12 amino acids. This CDR3 reads CASSRSNYGYTF. The CDR3 coding sequence is TGTGCCAGTAGCAGGTCCAACTATGGCTACACCTTC.

This clone was seen a few times. V usage is TRBV30 and J usage is TRBJ1-1; 7 positions agree with TRBD1. The germline gives CDR1 GTSNPN, CDR2 SVGIG (reference sequence). Unmatched junction bases numbered 12, after V lost 3 bases and J lost 5 bases. CDR3 length: 15 residues. The CDR3 nucleotides are TGTGCCTGGAGCCCGAACAGGGGATTATTGACTGAAGCTTTCTTT. This sequence encodes CAWSPNRGLLTEAFF.

The CDR3, as DNA: TGTGCCTGGAGTGTAAACTCAGATACGCAGTATTTT. It specifies CAWSVNSDTQYF. V gene TRBV30 combines with J gene TRBJ2-3; D uncertain. In germline, CDR1 is GTSNPN, CDR2 SVGIG (reference sequence). V was cut by 0 bases and J by 4 bases, with 5 bases left in between. The CDR3 consists of 12 residues. Combining the CDR3 with reference TRBV30 and TRBJ2-3 gives the whole variable domain SQTIHQWPATLVQPVGSPLSLECTVEGTSNPNLYWYRQAAGRGLQLLFYSVGIGQISSEVPQNLSASRPQDRQFILSSKKLLLSDSGFYLCAWSVNSDTQYFGPGTRLTVL.

The chain carries TRBV7-9 and TRBJ1-1; perhaps TRBD1 as D (6 bases). This CDR3 has 16 residues. Trimming took 4 bases from V and 1 from J, leaving 16 bases between them. CDR1 is SEHNR, CDR2 FQNEAQ, per germline (reference sequence). The CDR3 here is CASSSGRLGQNTEAFF. The CDR3 nucleotides read TGTGCCAGCAGCTCGGGCCGATTGGGACAGAACACTGAAGCTTTCTTT.

The chain combines TRBV5-4 with TRBJ2-5; TRBD2 is a possible D gene (6 bases). Germline V gives CDR1 SGHNT, CDR2 YYREEE (reference sequence). The CDR3 has 14 residues. Trimming left V 3 bases short and J 4 bases short, with 13 bases between. The DNA of the CDR3 is TGTGCCAGCAGCTCGTCCGGGACTTCAGAGACCCAGTACTTC. This codes for CASSSSGTSETQYF.

This clone has a count of ten or more. The chain recombines TRBV10-3 with TRBJ2-1; 9 bases match TRBD1. The ends lost 6 bases at V and 5 bases at J; junction bases unmatched: 5. CDR1 is ENHRY and CDR2 is SYGVKD in the germline V gene. The CDR3 contains 14 residues. The DNA of the CDR3 is TGTGCCATCAGGTGGGGACAGGGTAACAATGAGCAGTTCTTC. This encodes CAIRWGQGNNEQFF.

The table lists this clone with a count of one. V usage is TRBV29-1 and J usage is TRBJ2-7; D unresolved. CDR1 is SQVTM, CDR2 ANQGSEA, per germline. The V gene lost 1 base and the J gene lost 4 bases, with 14 bases spanning the gap. This CDR3 is built from 14 residues. The CDR3 coding sequence is TGCAGCGTTGAAGGGGCTTGGCCCGAATACGAGCAGTACTTC. Residues: CSVEGAWPEYEQYF.

This clone was detected only a few times. This rearrangement joins TRBV5-8 to TRBJ2-3; 9 nucleotides align to TRBD2. The CDR3 is 15 residues long. Losses at the gene ends were 6 bases for V and 2 bases for J; bases not matched to a gene: 7. Looked up from germline, CDR1 is SGHTS and CDR2 is YDEGEE. CDR3 nucleotide sequence: TGTGCCAGCACCCGCGAGGGACTAGCCACAGATACGCAGTATTTT. It encodes CASTREGLATDTQYF.

This chain links TRBV14 with TRBJ1-2, with D possibly matching TRBD1 (6 bases). Per germline, CDR1 SGHDN and CDR2 FVKESK. Between the trimmed V and J ends, which lost 1 base and 4 bases, there was a span of 7 bases. The CDR3 runs 13 residues. CDR3 nucleotides: TGTGCCAGCAGCCAAGGGACAGCCTATGGCTACACCTTC. It encodes CASSQGTAYGYTF.

The J gene is TRBJ2-1, the V gene TRBV29-1; 9 positions agree with TRBD1. Germline V gene lookup returns CDR1 SQVTM and CDR2 ANQGSEA. V lost 7 bases to trimming and J lost 4 bases; unmatched junction nucleotides: 8. This CDR3 is 14 amino acids long. The CDR3 coding sequence is TGCAGCGCAAGGGACAGGGAGTATTACAATGAGCAGTTCTTC. The encoded protein is CSARDREYYNEQFF.

This chain links TRBV29-1 with TRBJ1-2; D might be TRBD1 (5 bases). The CDR3 sequence is 11 residues long. Germline V gene data show CDR1 as SQVTM and CDR2 as ANQGSEA. V lost 4 bases, J lost 8 bases, and 11 bases lay in between. CDR3: CSVGDSEGYTF. The CDR3 bases are TGCAGCGTTGGCGACAGTGAGGGCTACACCTTC.

V gene TRBV5-1 combines with J gene TRBJ2-1, with 9 bases aligning to TRBD2. CDR3 length: 19 amino acids. The J segment lost 0 bases and the V segment lost 4 bases, leaving 14 bases of the junction unmatched. Germline-derived CDR1 and CDR2 are SGHRS and YFSETQ. CDR3 protein: CASSPLWGTSIRSYNEQFF. The CDR3 DNA reads TGCGCCAGCAGCCCCCTCTGGGGGACTAGCATTCGCTCCTACAATGAGCAGTTCTTC.

V usage is TRBV6-5 and J usage is TRBJ2-1; D is uncertain. Deletions cut 6 bases from V and 2 bases from J, with 8 bases between. The germline V gene has CDR1 MNHEY and CDR2 SVGAGI. This CDR3 has 13 residues. The CDR3, as DNA: TGTGCCAGCAGCCCCCTTGCCTACAATGAGCAGTTCTTC. It encodes CASSPLAYNEQFF.

DNA of the CDR3: TGCAGCGTTGGGGTTACGGGATCAGGTGAGCAGTTCTTC. Its translation: CSVGVTGSGEQFF. The chain combines TRBV29-1 with TRBJ2-1, with D possibly TRBD2 on 5 matching bases. CDR1 and CDR2 (germline): SQVTM, ANQGSEA. Trimming removed 4 bases at V and 9 bases at J, with 16 bases between. The CDR3 consists of 13 residues.

This rearrangement joins TRBV30 to TRBJ2-5; TRBD2 is a possible D gene (6 bases). Trimming shortened V by 5 bases and J by 5 bases, and 15 bases separated the two germline ends. The germline gives CDR1 GTSNPN, CDR2 SVGIG (reference sequence). This CDR3 region has 13 residues. The CDR3 nucleotides are TGTGCCTGGGGTCCGGGAGTCGGCGAGACCCAGTACTTC. As protein: CAWGPGVGETQYF.

The CDR3 DNA sequence: TGTGCCAGTAGTATCAGGGGCGGTTGGTCCTACAATGAGCAGTTCTTC. Protein sequence: CASSIRGGWSYNEQFF. The rearrangement uses TRBV19 and TRBJ2-1; possibly TRBD1 for D (6 bases). CDR1 and CDR2 (germline): LNHDA, SQIVND (reference sequence). With 3 bases removed from V and 1 base from J, the gap between germline ends came to 13 bases. The CDR3 loop spans 16 amino acids.

V is TRBV5-1 and J is TRBJ2-4; 7 positions agree with TRBD1. Trimming removed 2 bases from V and 2 bases from J; junction bases left unmatched: 4. The CDR3 consists of 15 residues. CDR1 is SGHRS, CDR2 YFSETQ, per germline. CDR3 sequence: CASSFDRATKNIQYF. The CDR3 region has the DNA TGCGCCAGCAGCTTTGACAGGGCCACCAAAAACATTCAGTACTTC. Using reference TRBV5-1 and TRBJ2-4 for the parts outside the CDR3, the full variable domain is KAGVTQTPRYLIKTRGQQVTLSCSPISGHRSVSWYQQTPGQGLQFLFEYFSETQRNKGNFPGRFSGRQFSNSRSEMNVSTLELGDSALYLCASSFDRATKNIQYFGAGTRLSVL.

The gene calls are TRBV30 and TRBJ2-7; perhaps TRBD1 as D (6 bases). V shed 0 bases and J shed 4 bases, with 13 bases lying between them. CDR3 length: 14 amino acids. CDR1 is GTSNPN and CDR2 is SVGIG in the germline V gene (reference sequence). The CDR3 spells CAWSVGQGIYEQYF. The CDR3 bases are TGTGCCTGGAGTGTAGGCCAGGGGATATACGAGCAGTACTTC. The full variable domain, completed using reference TRBV30 and TRBJ2-7, is SQTIHQWPATLVQPVGSPLSLECTVEGTSNPNLYWYRQAAGRGLQLLFYSVGIGQISSEVPQNLSASRPQDRQFILSSKKLLLSDSGFYLCAWSVGQGIYEQYFGPGTRLTVT.

This chain links TRBV7-9 with TRBJ2-4; 9 bases map to TRBD1. The CDR3 runs 18 residues. Germline values: CDR1 SEHNR, CDR2 FQNEAQ (reference sequence). J gave up 0 bases and V 3 bases, and 9 bases lay outside the gene matches. The CDR3 DNA follows: TGTGCCAGCAGCTTTCCGATGGGACAGGGCGTAGCCAAAAACATTCAGTACTTC. It codes for CASSFPMGQGVAKNIQYF. Based on the CDR3 plus reference TRBV7-9 and TRBJ2-4, the full variable domain is DTGVSQNPRHKITKRGQNVTFRCDPISEHNRLYWYRQTLGQGPEFLTYFQNEAQLEKSRLLSDRFSAERPKGSFSTLEIQRTEQGDSAMYLCASSFPMGQGVAKNIQYFGAGTRLSVL.

The gene calls are TRBV6-5 and TRBJ2-2, with D hard to call. The CDR3 loop spans 12 amino acids. V shed 6 bases and J shed 1 base, with 3 bases lying between them. Germline CDR1 reads MNHEY; CDR2 reads SVGAGI. CDR3 nucleotides: TGTGCCAGCAGGAGGAACACCGGGGAGCTGTTTTTT. Its protein is CASRRNTGELFF.

The chain links TRBV6-1 to TRBJ2-3; no reliable D call. The CDR3 has 15 amino acids. V was clipped by 6 bases and J by 0 bases, with 13 bases between them. CDR1 MNHNS and CDR2 SASEGT come from the germline V gene. The CDR3 DNA sequence: TGTGCCAGCAGGACCCATGGAACTAGCACAGATACGCAGTATTTT. Protein sequence: CASRTHGTSTDTQYF.

V is TRBV10-3 and J is TRBJ1-2; 9 bases line up with TRBD1. Trimming removed 2 bases from V and 1 base from J; junction bases left unmatched: 2. The CDR3 is made up of 15 amino acids. The germline V gene encodes CDR1 ENHRY and CDR2 SYGVKD. Here the CDR3 DNA reads TGTGCCATCAGTGAGGAGGGACAGGGTAACTATGGCTACACCTTC. Encoded protein: CAISEEGQGNYGYTF.

The J gene is TRBJ2-7, the V gene TRBV4-1; TRBD1 might be the D (5 bases). V lost 4 bases and J 3 bases, leaving 19 bases between the germline ends. Germline loops: CDR1 MGHRA, CDR2 YSYEKL. CDR3 length: 16 amino acids. The CDR3 region is CASSPVLRTRYYEQYF. Written as DNA, the CDR3 is TGCGCCAGCAGCCCGGTTTTGCGGACAAGATACTACGAGCAGTACTTC.

This clone was seen a handful of times. The V and J genes are TRBV13 and TRBJ2-1; 8 nucleotides agree with TRBD1. In germline, CDR1 is PRHDT, CDR2 FYEKMQ (reference sequence). Trimming at V came to 0 bases and at J to 10 bases, leaving 8 bases not matched to a gene. This CDR3 is 15 amino acids long. CDR3 in DNA: TGTGCCAGCAGCTTAGGAGTGGACAGGGCCAGGGAGCAGTTCTTC. Encoded protein: CASSLGVDRAREQFF.

The J gene is TRBJ1-2, the V gene TRBV30; no clear D. The CDR3 covers 9 residues. Per the germline V gene, CDR1 is GTSNPN and CDR2 is SVGIG (reference sequence). V dropped 6 bases and J dropped 3 bases, with 2 bases sitting between them. CDR3 nucleotide sequence: TGTGCCTGCGACTATGGCTACACCTTC. This gives the protein CACDYGYTF.

The rearrangement links TRBV9 to TRBJ2-4; 13 nucleotides agree with TRBD2. Germline V gene data show CDR1 as SGDLS and CDR2 as YYNGEE. V lost 0 bases, J lost 3 bases, and 6 bases stayed unmatched. The CDR3 length is 18 residues. CDR3 bases: TGTGCCAGCAGCGTAGGACTAGCGGGAGGTGGGGACAAAAACATTCAGTACTTC. As protein: CASSVGLAGGGDKNIQYF.